This is a list of T cell receptor beta chains from one sample in a study of OX40 agonist ivuxolimab in advanced cancers. Libraries were prepared by immunoSEQ multiplex PCR; TCRdb keeps only in-frame clonotypes and omits some of them. Seen here are approximately 66,000 clones, roughly 85% observed once, and the top ten hold 0.6% to 0.8%. The material was CD4+ or CD8+ T cells sorted from blood, obtained in a trial of the OX40 agonist ivuxolimab. These receptor sequences come from an adult with an advanced solid tumor such as melanoma, head and neck, liver or kidney cancer. Each CDR3 is given with its conserved first and last residue. Each record gives: J gene, CDR3 length, V gene, clone size, D gene, CDR3 protein, CDR3 DNA. D genes are given only for firm matches. The size entry is marked missing in some rows and otherwise reads once, few, many or a size class.

j_gene: TRBJ2-7; len: 15; v_gene: TRBV21-1; abundance: -; d_gene: -; CDR3aa: CASSNEGGAPYEQYF; CDR3nt: TGTGCCAGCAGCAATGAGGGGGGGGCACCCTACGAGCAGTACTTC
j_gene: TRBJ1-4; len: 14; v_gene: TRBV7-2; abundance: -; d_gene: TRBD1; CDR3aa: CASRRDRVNEKLFF; CDR3nt: TGTGCCAGCAGGCGGGACAGGGTGAATGAAAAACTGTTTTTT
j_gene: TRBJ2-2; len: 19; v_gene: TRBV7-8; abundance: -; d_gene: -; CDR3aa: CASNPILNPGTFKGGELFF; CDR3nt: TGTGCCAGCAACCCGATACTAAATCCCGGGACCTTCAAGGGCGGGGAGCTGTTTTTT
j_gene: TRBJ1-4; len: 18; v_gene: TRBV14; abundance: -; d_gene: TRBD1; CDR3aa: CASSQDKKQGNLEEKLFF; CDR3nt: TGTGCCAGCAGCCAAGATAAAAAACAGGGGAACCTTGAGGAAAAACTGTTTTTT
j_gene: TRBJ2-7; len: 13; v_gene: TRBV9; abundance: -; d_gene: -; CDR3aa: CASSSDSRPGQYF; CDR3nt: TGTGCCAGCAGCTCGGACAGCCGACCGGGGCAGTACTTC
j_gene: TRBJ2-7; len: 13; v_gene: TRBV29-1; abundance: -; d_gene: -; CDR3aa: CSVGNRETYEQYF; CDR3nt: TGCAGCGTTGGGAACAGGGAGACCTACGAGCAGTACTTC
j_gene: TRBJ1-5; len: 16; v_gene: TRBV7-9; abundance: -; d_gene: TRBD1; CDR3aa: CASSLGVGQGYQPQHF; CDR3nt: TGTGCCAGCAGCTTAGGGGTGGGACAGGGATATCAGCCCCAGCATTTT
j_gene: TRBJ2-7; len: 16; v_gene: TRBV9; abundance: -; d_gene: TRBD1; CDR3aa: CASSVAGQGAPYEQYF; CDR3nt: TGTGCCAGCAGCGTAGCGGGACAGGGGGCCCCCTACGAGCAGTACTTC
j_gene: TRBJ2-3; len: 13; v_gene: TRBV11-2; abundance: -; d_gene: -; CDR3aa: CASSWTLKDTQYF; CDR3nt: TGTGCCAGCAGCTGGACTCTGAAAGATACGCAGTATTTT
j_gene: TRBJ2-2; len: 16; v_gene: TRBV27; abundance: -; d_gene: TRBD1; CDR3aa: CASSGSGTGVYGELFF; CDR3nt: TGTGCCAGCAGTGGGAGCGGGACAGGGGTCTACGGGGAGCTGTTTTTT
j_gene: TRBJ2-7; len: 15; v_gene: TRBV6-5; abundance: -; d_gene: TRBD2; CDR3aa: CASSYSATSGSEQYF; CDR3nt: TGTGCCAGCAGTTACTCCGCGACTAGCGGCTCCGAGCAGTACTTC
j_gene: TRBJ2-5; len: 17; v_gene: TRBV7-9; abundance: -; d_gene: -; CDR3aa: CASSLALYRGGEETQYF; CDR3nt: TGTGCCAGCAGCTTAGCGCTATACAGGGGAGGGGAAGAGACCCAGTACTTC
j_gene: TRBJ1-1; len: 15; v_gene: TRBV28; abundance: -; d_gene: -; CDR3aa: CASSPPPRLNTEAFF; CDR3nt: TGTGCCAGCAGTCCACCCCCCAGGCTGAACACTGAAGCTTTCTTT
j_gene: TRBJ2-2; len: 15; v_gene: TRBV6-5; abundance: -; d_gene: TRBD1; CDR3aa: CASSPTGLGTGELFF; CDR3nt: TGTGCCAGCAGCCCGACAGGGTTGGGCACCGGGGAGCTGTTTTTT
j_gene: TRBJ2-5; len: 13; v_gene: TRBV7-7; abundance: -; d_gene: -; CDR3aa: CASSQDWGETQYF; CDR3nt: TGTGCCAGCAGCCAAGACTGGGGGGAGACCCAGTACTTC
j_gene: TRBJ1-4; len: 15; v_gene: TRBV18; abundance: -; d_gene: -; CDR3aa: CASSPPKGSGEKLFF; CDR3nt: TGTGCCAGCTCACCACCGAAAGGGTCTGGTGAAAAACTGTTTTTT
j_gene: TRBJ1-5; len: 15; v_gene: TRBV15; abundance: -; d_gene: -; CDR3aa: CATSRDGVRSEPQHF; CDR3nt: TGTGCCACCAGCAGAGATGGCGTCAGGTCGGAGCCCCAGCATTTT
j_gene: TRBJ2-1; len: 15; v_gene: TRBV18; abundance: -; d_gene: -; CDR3aa: CASSPQGSSYNEQFF; CDR3nt: TGTGCCAGCTCCCCGCAGGGGAGCTCCTACAATGAGCAGTTCTTC
j_gene: TRBJ1-2; len: 12; v_gene: TRBV6-1; abundance: -; d_gene: -; CDR3aa: CASSDGIYGYTF; CDR3nt: TGTGCCAGCAGTGATGGTATCTATGGCTACACCTTC
j_gene: TRBJ2-1; len: 16; v_gene: TRBV9; abundance: -; d_gene: TRBD2; CDR3aa: CASSVSTAGGPDEQFF; CDR3nt: TGTGCCAGCAGCGTAAGTACGGCGGGGGGGCCGGATGAGCAGTTCTTC
j_gene: TRBJ2-5; len: 17; v_gene: TRBV9; abundance: -; d_gene: -; CDR3aa: CASSVVPGGGSRETQYF; CDR3nt: TGTGCCAGCAGCGTAGTGCCCGGGGGCGGGAGTCGAGAGACCCAGTACTTC
j_gene: TRBJ2-3; len: 19; v_gene: TRBV6-4; abundance: -; d_gene: -; CDR3aa: CASSTQCPTGRPDTDTQYF; CDR3nt: TGTGCCAGCAGTACACAGTGCCCTACAGGACGGCCCGACACAGATACGCAGTATTTT
j_gene: TRBJ2-3; len: 15; v_gene: TRBV10-3; abundance: -; d_gene: -; CDR3aa: CAISEPSIRPDTQYF; CDR3nt: TGTGCCATCAGTGAGCCTAGCATTCGCCCAGATACGCAGTATTTT
j_gene: TRBJ2-3; len: 14; v_gene: TRBV7-2; abundance: -; d_gene: -; CDR3aa: CASSRERQQDTQYF; CDR3nt: TGTGCCAGCAGCCGGGAGAGGCAGCAAGATACGCAGTATTTT
j_gene: TRBJ1-5; len: 14; v_gene: TRBV7-2; abundance: once; d_gene: -; CDR3aa: CASSIDRFNQPQHF; CDR3nt: TGTGCCAGCAGCATAGACAGGTTCAATCAGCCCCAGCATTTT
j_gene: TRBJ2-5; len: 14; v_gene: TRBV30; abundance: -; d_gene: TRBD2; CDR3aa: CAWGTSGGRETQYF; CDR3nt: TGTGCCTGGGGGACTAGCGGCGGACGGGAGACCCAGTACTTC
j_gene: TRBJ1-1; len: 14; v_gene: TRBV9; abundance: few; d_gene: -; CDR3aa: CASSAGHGFTEAFF; CDR3nt: TGTGCCAGCAGCGCGGGACATGGATTCACTGAAGCTTTCTTT
j_gene: TRBJ1-3; len: 15; v_gene: TRBV19; abundance: -; d_gene: -; CDR3aa: CASSNGRSTGNTIYF; CDR3nt: TGTGCCAGTAGTAACGGGAGGTCGACTGGAAACACCATATATTTT
j_gene: TRBJ2-7; len: 13; v_gene: TRBV6-1; abundance: -; d_gene: -; CDR3aa: CASRKTESYEQYF; CDR3nt: TGTGCCAGCAGGAAGACAGAATCCTACGAGCAGTACTTC
j_gene: TRBJ2-1; len: 16; v_gene: TRBV15; abundance: -; d_gene: -; CDR3aa: CATSRDPLSFYNEQFF; CDR3nt: TGTGCCACCAGCAGAGACCCTCTGAGTTTCTACAATGAGCAGTTCTTC
j_gene: TRBJ1-5; len: 13; v_gene: TRBV28; abundance: -; d_gene: -; CDR3aa: CASSLRGEKPQHF; CDR3nt: TGTGCCAGCAGTTTACGGGGGGAAAAGCCCCAGCATTTT
j_gene: TRBJ2-1; len: 18; v_gene: TRBV6-1; abundance: -; d_gene: TRBD2; CDR3aa: CASSESGTSGYSYNEQFF; CDR3nt: TGTGCCAGCAGTGAATCGGGGACTAGCGGGTACTCTTACAATGAGCAGTTCTTC
j_gene: TRBJ2-5; len: 16; v_gene: TRBV13; abundance: -; d_gene: TRBD2; CDR3aa: CASSLASTSGEETQYF; CDR3nt: TGTGCCAGCAGCTTAGCGTCTACTAGCGGGGAAGAGACCCAGTACTTC
j_gene: TRBJ2-7; len: 18; v_gene: TRBV7-2; abundance: -; d_gene: TRBD1; CDR3aa: CASSLYVRLRTGSYEQYF; CDR3nt: TGTGCCAGCAGCTTATACGTCCGGTTGAGGACAGGATCCTACGAGCAGTACTTC
j_gene: TRBJ2-1; len: 13; v_gene: TRBV28; abundance: once; d_gene: -; CDR3aa: CASSRSPDNEQFF; CDR3nt: TGTGCCAGCAGTCGATCCCCGGACAATGAGCAGTTCTTC
j_gene: TRBJ2-2; len: 17; v_gene: TRBV19; abundance: -; d_gene: TRBD1; CDR3aa: CASRNPSRTGAVGELFF; CDR3nt: TGTGCCAGTAGGAACCCGTCCCGGACAGGGGCCGTCGGGGAGCTGTTTTTT
j_gene: TRBJ2-6; len: 12; v_gene: TRBV6-6; abundance: -; d_gene: -; CDR3aa: CASSSGANVLTF; CDR3nt: TGTGCCAGCAGCTCTGGGGCCAACGTCCTGACTTTC
j_gene: TRBJ2-1; len: 16; v_gene: TRBV9; abundance: -; d_gene: TRBD2; CDR3aa: CASSVAWGLTYNEQFF; CDR3nt: TGTGCCAGCAGCGTAGCGTGGGGACTAACTTACAATGAGCAGTTCTTC
j_gene: TRBJ2-1; len: 15; v_gene: TRBV9; abundance: -; d_gene: TRBD2; CDR3aa: CASSAGLAGVVEQFF; CDR3nt: TGTGCCAGCAGCGCCGGACTAGCGGGGGTAGTTGAGCAGTTCTTC
j_gene: TRBJ1-2; len: 13; v_gene: TRBV29-1; abundance: once; d_gene: -; CDR3aa: CSVELGILNGYTF; CDR3nt: TGCAGCGTTGAATTAGGGATTTTGAATGGCTACACCTTC
j_gene: TRBJ1-1; len: 15; v_gene: TRBV18; abundance: -; d_gene: TRBD1; CDR3aa: CASSPQTGRRTEAFF; CDR3nt: TGTGCCAGCTCACCACAGACAGGGCGGAGAACTGAAGCTTTCTTT
j_gene: TRBJ1-6; len: 12; v_gene: TRBV7-2; abundance: -; d_gene: -; CDR3aa: CASSLDYSPLHF; CDR3nt: TGTGCCAGCAGCCTGGACTACTCACCCCTCCACTTT
j_gene: TRBJ1-4; len: 14; v_gene: TRBV28; abundance: -; d_gene: TRBD1; CDR3aa: CASSQQGRDEKLFF; CDR3nt: TGTGCCAGCAGTCAACAGGGGAGGGATGAAAAACTGTTTTTT
j_gene: TRBJ1-6; len: 13; v_gene: TRBV25-1; abundance: -; d_gene: -; CDR3aa: CASSDRINSPLHF; CDR3nt: TGTGCCAGCAGTGACAGGATCAATTCACCCCTCCACTTT
j_gene: TRBJ2-7; len: 16; v_gene: TRBV7-9; abundance: -; d_gene: TRBD2; CDR3aa: CASSPGGLAGMYEQYF; CDR3nt: TGTGCCAGCAGCCCTGGGGGGTTAGCGGGTATGTACGAGCAGTACTTC
j_gene: TRBJ2-3; len: 16; v_gene: TRBV27; abundance: -; d_gene: TRBD1; CDR3aa: CASTGTGWWRSDTQYF; CDR3nt: TGTGCCAGCACCGGGACAGGGTGGTGGCGGTCAGATACGCAGTATTTT
j_gene: TRBJ2-3; len: 14; v_gene: TRBV11-3; abundance: -; d_gene: -; CDR3aa: CASSFGQEGGTQYF; CDR3nt: TGTGCCAGCAGCTTCGGTCAGGAGGGGGGTACGCAGTATTTT
j_gene: TRBJ2-1; len: 15; v_gene: TRBV5-1; abundance: -; d_gene: -; CDR3aa: CASSSSRGVYNEQFF; CDR3nt: TGCGCCAGCAGCAGTAGCAGGGGTGTCTACAATGAGCAGTTCTTC
j_gene: TRBJ2-7; len: 12; v_gene: TRBV5-5; abundance: -; d_gene: -; CDR3aa: CASSRLEIEQYF; CDR3nt: TGTGCCAGCAGCAGACTCGAGATTGAGCAGTACTTC
j_gene: TRBJ1-3; len: 14; v_gene: TRBV6-5; abundance: -; d_gene: -; CDR3aa: CASSWGSSGNTIYF; CDR3nt: TGTGCCAGCAGTTGGGGGAGCTCTGGAAACACCATATATTTT
j_gene: TRBJ1-5; len: 15; v_gene: TRBV7-2; abundance: -; d_gene: TRBD1; CDR3aa: CASSPDRGGHQPQHF; CDR3nt: TGTGCCAGCAGCCCAGACAGGGGAGGTCATCAGCCCCAGCATTTT